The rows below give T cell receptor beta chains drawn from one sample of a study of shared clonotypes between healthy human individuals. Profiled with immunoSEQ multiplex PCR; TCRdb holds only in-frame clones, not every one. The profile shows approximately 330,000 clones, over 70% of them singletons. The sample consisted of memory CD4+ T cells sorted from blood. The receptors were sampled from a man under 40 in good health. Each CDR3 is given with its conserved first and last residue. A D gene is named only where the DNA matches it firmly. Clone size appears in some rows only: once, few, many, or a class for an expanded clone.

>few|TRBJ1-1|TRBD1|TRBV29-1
CSVGQGFSTEAFF
TGCAGCGTCGGACAGGGCTTTAGCACTGAAGCTTTCTTT
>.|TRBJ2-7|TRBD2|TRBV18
CASSLLAGEYEQYF
TGTGCCAGCTCCCTCCTAGCGGGAGAATACGAGCAGTACTTC
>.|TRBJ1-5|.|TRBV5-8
CASSLGGHSNQPQHF
TGTGCCAGCAGCTTGGGGGGACACAGCAATCAGCCCCAGCATTTT
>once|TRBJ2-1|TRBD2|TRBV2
CASGIAGVGGEQFF
TGTGCCAGCGGGATAGCGGGAGTGGGGGGTGAGCAGTTCTTC
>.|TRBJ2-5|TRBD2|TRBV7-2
CASSHSSGNGDQYF
TGTGCCAGCAGCCACTCTAGCGGGAATGGGGACCAGTACTTC
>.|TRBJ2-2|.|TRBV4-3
CASSLRINTGELFF
TGCGCCAGCAGCCTACGAATAAACACCGGGGAGCTGTTTTTT
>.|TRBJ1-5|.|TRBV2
CASTPEAGEQPQHF
TGTGCCAGCACCCCGGAGGCGGGGGAACAGCCCCAGCATTTT
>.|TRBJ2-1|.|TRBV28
CASSFGTFANEQFF
TGTGCCAGCAGTTTCGGGACTTTCGCCAATGAGCAGTTCTTC
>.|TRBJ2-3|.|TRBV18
CASSLILELRDTQYF
TGTGCCAGCTCACTTATCCTCGAACTTAGGGATACGCAGTATTTT
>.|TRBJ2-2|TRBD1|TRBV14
CASSLSRDRGNTGELFF
TGTGCCAGCAGCCTGTCCCGGGACAGGGGGAACACCGGGGAGCTGTTTTTT
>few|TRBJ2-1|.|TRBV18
CASSRKTGGFF
TGTGCCAGCTCCAGGAAAACTGGAGGGTTCTTC
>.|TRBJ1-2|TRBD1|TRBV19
CASRPGQGVYGYTF
TGTGCCAGTAGGCCGGGACAGGGGGTATATGGCTACACCTTC
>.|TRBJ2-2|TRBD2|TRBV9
CASSTGLAGTGELFF
TGTGCCAGCAGCACGGGACTAGCGGGAACCGGGGAGCTGTTTTTT
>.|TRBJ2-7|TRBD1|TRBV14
CASSLRQGALAEQYF
TGTGCCAGCAGCCTTCGACAGGGGGCGCTGGCTGAGCAGTACTTC
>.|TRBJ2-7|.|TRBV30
CAWNFNYEQYF
TGTGCCTGGAACTTCAACTACGAGCAGTACTTC
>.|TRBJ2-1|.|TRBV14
CASSQDRTRRADNEQFF
TGTGCCAGCAGCCAAGATCGAACACGACGGGCAGACAATGAGCAGTTCTTC
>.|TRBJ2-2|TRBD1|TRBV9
CASSAGTGAGELFF
TGTGCCAGCAGCGCGGGGACAGGGGCCGGGGAGCTGTTTTTT
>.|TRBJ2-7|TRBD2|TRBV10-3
CAIGRGDEQYF
TGTGCCATCGGGAGGGGCGACGAGCAGTACTTC
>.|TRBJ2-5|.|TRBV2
CASGGGGETQYF
TGTGCCAGCGGAGGGGGCGGAGAGACCCAGTACTTC
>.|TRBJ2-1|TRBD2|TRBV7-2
CASSFLPSGRTHNEQFF
TGTGCCAGCAGCTTTTTACCTAGCGGGAGGACCCACAATGAGCAGTTCTTC